This TCR beta chain was identified during a study of Ad26.COV2.S vaccination and SARS-CoV-2 variants. After removal of 2 bases from V and 3 bases from J, the junction contained 8 bases not matched to a gene. The length of the CDR3 is 16 residues. CDR1 and CDR2 from the germline V gene are KGHSH and LQKENI. Data came from immunoSEQ multiplex PCR; TCRdb stores just in-frame clones and leaves some out. Of 180,000 or so clones in the sample, around 90% were seen once. This clone was counted a few times. Its target is not known. Study observations and caveats: There was reportedly substantial breadth in spike-specific CD8+ and CD4+ T cell responses after vaccination. People who got the vaccine or the placebo had similar non-spike TCR breadth. Using TCR breadth and depth analyses may have led to underestimated total T cell responses. Greater spike-specific TCR breadth was seen in vaccine recipients than in placebo recipients.

The chain links TRBV18 to TRBJ2-3; the match to TRBD2 covers 7 bases. The material was peripheral blood, obtained after recovery from COVID-19. This clonotype originated in a human donor who had recovered from COVID-19. This chain's CDR3 is CASSPEGGLGTDTQYF. The CDR3 region has the DNA TGTGCCAGCTCACCAGAGGGAGGGCTAGGGACAGATACGCAGTATTTT.